A selection of T cell receptor beta chains follows, all from one sample in a study of regulatory T cells in long-lasting Graves disease. TCRdb re-analysed the multiplex PCR reads in MiXCR, keeping a single row per CDR3 protein. The table lists approximately 540,000 distinct CDR3 sequences, 12% of them singletons. The same specimen was also included in a second study, on T cells in Graves' hyperthyroidism and ophthalmopathy.

The sample in question was peripheral blood mononuclear cells (PBMCs), obtained at new diagnosis, from a patient treated with antithyroid drugs. The source of these receptors is a woman aged 30 to 39 with Graves disease. CDR3s include the opening cysteine and the closing phenylalanine or tryptophan. Each record gives: clone size, D gene, V gene, J gene, CDR3 DNA, CDR3 protein. A D gene is named only where the DNA matches it firmly. Where a row states a size, it is once, few, many or the class of an expanded clone; other rows omit it.

-	TRBD2	TRBV7-9	TRBJ2-7	TGTGCCAGCAGCTTACTGGCTAGCGGGGATTCCTACGAGCAGTACTTC	CASSLLASGDSYEQYF
many	TRBD1	TRBV27	TRBJ2-7	TGTGCCAGCAGTTTCCTGACAGGGTTGGACGAGCAGTACTTC	CASSFLTGLDEQYF
many	-	TRBV5-1	TRBJ2-2	TGCGCCAGCAGACAGATACCGAACACCGGGGAGCTGTTTTTT	CASRQIPNTGELFF
many	-	TRBV30	TRBJ2-5	TGTGCCTGGAGTATCCCCTCGGAGGGGCAAGAGACCCAGTACTTC	CAWSIPSEGQETQYF
-	TRBD1	TRBV19	TRBJ1-5	TGTGCCACCCGACAGGGGGGCCAGCCCCAGCATTTT	CATRQGGQPQHF
-	TRBD1	TRBV12-3/TRBV12-4	TRBJ2-7	TGTGCCAGCAGTTTCGCTTTAGGGCAGGGGGCCTCCTACGAGCAGTACTTC	CASSFALGQGASYEQYF
many	-	TRBV11-1	TRBJ1-6	TGTGCCAGCAAAATGGGACTCGAAAATTCACCCCTCCACTTT	CASKMGLENSPLHF
many	-	TRBV3-1	TRBJ2-7	TGTGCCAGCAGCCGAACCGGGATCCGCCACGAGCAGTACTTC	CASSRTGIRHEQYF
few	-	TRBV19	TRBJ2-7	TGTGCCAGTAGCTGGGATGTAGAGGCTGGAACCTACGAGCAGTACTTC	CASSWDVEAGTYEQYF
many	TRBD1	TRBV6-2/TRBV6-3	TRBJ1-2	TGTGCCAGCAGTCTTACAGGGGTCAACTATGGCTACACCTTC	CASSLTGVNYGYTF
few	-	TRBV6-9	TRBJ1-2	TGTGCCAGCAGTTATGTGGGGGCGGGTGGCTACACCTTC	CASSYVGAGGYTF
many	-	TRBV28	TRBJ2-1	TGTGCCAGCAGTTCCCCTCGTTCGGGCTACAATGAGCAGTTCTTC	CASSSPRSGYNEQFF
many	-	TRBV6-5	TRBJ1-2	TGTGCCAGCAGTTACTCGGCGGGGGGAAGTGGCTACACCTTC	CASSYSAGGSGYTF
many	TRBD1	TRBV11-3	TRBJ2-3	TGTGCCAGCAGCTTCGGGACAGGGGGCACAGATACGCAGTATTTT	CASSFGTGGTDTQYF
-	-	TRBV6-2/TRBV6-3	TRBJ1-1	TGTGCCAGCAGTTACTCGAAGCTCCTGGACGGGAACACTGAAGCTTTCTTT	CASSYSKLLDGNTEAFF
many	-	TRBV15	TRBJ1-4	TGTGCCACCAGCTACCGCGCTAATGAAAAACTGTTTTTT	CATSYRANEKLFF
many	TRBD1	TRBV2	TRBJ1-2	TGTGCCAGCAGTCAACAGGGGTACTATGGCTACACCTTC	CASSQQGYYGYTF
few	-	TRBV20-1	TRBJ2-1	TGCAGTGCTAGCCGGGGTGGCGAGCAGTTCTTC	CSASRGGEQFF
many	TRBD2	TRBV20-1	TRBJ2-7	TGCAGTGCTAGAGATCAAACTAGCGGGCCGAGCTCCTACGAGCAGTACTTC	CSARDQTSGPSSYEQYF
many	TRBD1	TRBV28	TRBJ1-2	TGTGCCAGCAAAGACAGGGCCTCAACTCGTCGTGGCTACACCTTC	CASKDRASTRRGYTF
-	-	TRBV28	TRBJ1-5	TGTGCCAGTATAGACAGTCTCAATCAGCCCCAGCATTTT	CASIDSLNQPQHF
-	-	TRBV19	TRBJ1-1	TGTGCCAGTAACCTCAAGGTAACCACTGAAGCTTTCTTT	CASNLKVTTEAFF
many	TRBD2	TRBV6-9	TRBJ2-2	TGTGCCAGCAGATATATGGCGGGAGTGGAGACCGGGGAGCTGTTTTTT	CASRYMAGVETGELFF
-	-	TRBV20-1	TRBJ2-1	TGCAGTGCTAGAGCCAGATACAATGAGCAGTTCTTC	CSARARYNEQFF
many	TRBD2	TRBV7-9	TRBJ2-5	TGTGCCAGCAGCTCTAGTCCTAGCGGGAGGGCATATCAAGAGACCCAGTACTTC	CASSSSPSGRAYQETQYF
-	TRBD1	TRBV20-1	TRBJ2-7	TGCAGTGCGGGGACAGGGATTCGCTGCGAGCAGTACTTC	CSAGTGIRCEQYF
many	TRBD2	TRBV5-1	TRBJ2-2	TGCGCCAGCAGCATGCTAGCGGTTGCGAACACCGGGGAGCTGTTTTTT	CASSMLAVANTGELFF
many	TRBD1	TRBV6-1	TRBJ1-2	TGTGCCAGCAGTCCCGGCCCGACAGGGGAGGCCAACTATGGCTACACCTTC	CASSPGPTGEANYGYTF
many	-	TRBV2	TRBJ2-2	TGTGCCAGCAAAGAAAGGGCCCCCAACACCGGGGAGCTGTTTTTT	CASKERAPNTGELFF
many	-	TRBV7-9	TRBJ1-2	TGTGCCAGCAGCTTACAGGGACCAATTGATGGCTACACCTTC	CASSLQGPIDGYTF
-	TRBD1	TRBV4-1	TRBJ1-5	TGCGCCAGCAGCCAAGGGACAGGGGGCGGTCAGCCCCAGCATTTT	CASSQGTGGGQPQHF
many	TRBD1	TRBV28	TRBJ2-7	TGTGCCAGCAGTATCCCGGGACAGGGGGCCGCCGAGCAGTACTTC	CASSIPGQGAAEQYF
many	-	TRBV20-1	TRBJ2-1	TGCAGTGCTCCGGACCGTCGGAGCTCCTACAATGAGCAGTTCTTC	CSAPDRRSSYNEQFF
many	TRBD2	TRBV18	TRBJ2-5	TGTGCCAGCTCACCACCGGGACTAGTGGGCGAGACCCAGTACTTC	CASSPPGLVGETQYF
-	-	TRBV18	TRBJ1-3	TGTGCCAGCTCACCAGGGCTTGGAAGCACCATATATTTT	CASSPGLGSTIYF
-	-	TRBV7-6	TRBJ1-6	TGTGCCAGCAGCTTAGCGCCCCAGGGCTATAATTCACCCCTCCACTTT	CASSLAPQGYNSPLHF
many	TRBD2	TRBV27	TRBJ2-7	TGTGCCAGCAGACCCCAGTGGGGAGGGTCCGCCTACGAGCAGTACTTC	CASRPQWGGSAYEQYF
-	TRBD1	TRBV19	TRBJ2-3	TGTGTCAGTAGTATAGGAGACAGGGGGAGCACAGATACGCAGTATTTT	CVSSIGDRGSTDTQYF
few	-	TRBV18	TRBJ2-1	TGTGCCAGCTCACCGGAAAAACAGATCTCCTACAATGAGCAGTTCTTC	CASSPEKQISYNEQFF
many	TRBD2	TRBV7-2	TRBJ2-7	TGTGCCAGCAGCCTACAAGCGGGACCCCAGAAGGAGCAGTACTTC	CASSLQAGPQKEQYF
-	TRBD1	TRBV20-1	TRBJ1-1	TGCAGTGCTCGTAGGGACAGGGACTCTGAAGCTTTCTTT	CSARRDRDSEAFF
many	TRBD1	TRBV12-3/TRBV12-4	TRBJ2-5	TGTGCCAGCAGCATACCCGCGGGACAGGGAGTGACCCAGTACTTC	CASSIPAGQGVTQYF
few	-	TRBV20-1	TRBJ1-3	TGCAGTGCTAGAGATTCCCCCAGGGCTGGAAACACCATATATTTT	CSARDSPRAGNTIYF
many	-	TRBV6-2/TRBV6-3	TRBJ2-1	TGTGCCAGCAGTTACAATCAGAAGGGGAACAATGAGCAGTTCTTC	CASSYNQKGNNEQFF
-	TRBD2	TRBV3-1	TRBJ2-7	TGTGCCAGCAGCCAAGTTACTAGCGGGAAGCGGAAGCAGTACTTC	CASSQVTSGKRKQYF
many	-	TRBV2	TRBJ1-1	TGTGCCAGCAGTATTATGAACACTGAAGCTTTCTTT	CASSIMNTEAFF
many	TRBD2	TRBV20-1	TRBJ2-1	TGCAGTGCTACAACTAGCGGGAGGGTCGATGAGCAGTTCTTC	CSATTSGRVDEQFF
few	-	TRBV27	TRBJ1-1	TGTGCCAGCAGTTTATGGGGGGGGTCGGGCTCTGGTGCTTTCTTT	CASSLWGGSGSGAFF
many	-	TRBV11-3	TRBJ1-1	TGTGCCAGCAGCTCGAATGAGGTTGAAGCTTTCTTT	CASSSNEVEAFF
many	TRBD1	TRBV29-1	TRBJ2-5	TGCAGCGTTGGACCCGGGACAGGGGTGGCGACCCAGTACTTC	CSVGPGTGVATQYF
many	-	TRBV20-1	TRBJ2-2	TGCAGTGCGGGTAGACCCGGGGAGCTGTTTTTT	CSAGRPGELFF
few	TRBD2	TRBV30	TRBJ2-5	TGTGCCTGGAGTGCCCGGGAGGGCCGGGAAGAGACCCAGTACTTC	CAWSAREGREETQYF
many	-	TRBV29-1	TRBJ1-2	TGCAGCGTTGGGGCGGATAACTATGGCTACACCTTC	CSVGADNYGYTF